The rows below give T cell receptor beta chains drawn from one sample of a study of cytomegalovirus exposure and HLA in healthy donors. Assay: immunoSEQ multiplex PCR; the TCRdb copy retains only in-frame clones and omits some. Seen here are around 140,000 clones, 78% observed once, and the top ten hold approximately 1.5%. The sequenced sample consisted of PBMCs. These receptors were collected from a woman younger than 35 in good health and CMV-seronegative. Both conserved end residues are part of each CDR3. The D gene is left open where the match is weak. Size tells how often a clone was seen (once, few, many) or the class of an expanded clone, and some rows leave it out.

v_call,d_call,j_call,clone_size,cdr3_nt,cdr3_aa
TRBV5-6,NA,TRBJ1-1,NA,TGTGCCAGCACCTGGGGCAGCACTGAAGCTTTCTTT,CASTWGSTEAFF
TRBV19,NA,TRBJ1-1,NA,TGTGCCAGTAGCCTCCTCCCAGGGGAAGCTTTCTTT,CASSLLPGEAFF
TRBV4-1,NA,TRBJ2-3,NA,TGCGCCAGCAGCCAAGAGGCCGTTATTATTTCCCCTGCGGGTACGCAGTATTTT,CASSQEAVIISPAGTQYF
TRBV7-9,TRBD2,TRBJ2-7,NA,TGTGCCAGCAGCACGGGACTAGCGGACTACGAGCAGTACTTC,CASSTGLADYEQYF
TRBV5-4,NA,TRBJ2-2,NA,TGTGCCAGCAGCTTGTCAGGGGCGGTCAGCGGGGAGCTGTTTTTT,CASSLSGAVSGELFF
TRBV5-6,NA,TRBJ2-2,NA,TGTGCCAGCACCCCCAGATTCGGTGGCGGATATAACACCGGGGAGCTGTTTTTT,CASTPRFGGGYNTGELFF
TRBV5-4,NA,TRBJ2-7,NA,TGTGCCAGCAGCTTGGACAGGGTCGAGCAGTACTTC,CASSLDRVEQYF
TRBV11-3,TRBD2,TRBJ2-2,NA,TGTGCCAGCAGCTTGGGGGGGACTCGGAACACCGGGGAGCTGTTTTTT,CASSLGGTRNTGELFF
TRBV5-1,NA,TRBJ1-1,large,TGCGCCAGCAGCTTTGGTCGGGACTTAAGGGGAGCTTTCTTT,CASSFGRDLRGAFF
TRBV5-1,TRBD1,TRBJ2-7,NA,TGCGCCAGCACCGAGAGGGTCGGACAGGGTGGAGAGCAGTACTTC,CASTERVGQGGEQYF
TRBV10-3,NA,TRBJ1-5,NA,TGTGCCATCAGTGAGTCGAGCCAGCCCCAGCATTTT,CAISESSQPQHF
TRBV10-3,TRBD1,TRBJ2-7,NA,TGTGCCATCAACCGGGACAGGGGACACGAGCAGTACTTC,CAINRDRGHEQYF
TRBV4-1,TRBD2,TRBJ2-3,NA,TGCGCCAGCAGCCAAGATTATCTCCTAGCGGGAGAACGACCAGATACGCAGTATTTT,CASSQDYLLAGERPDTQYF
TRBV15,TRBD2,TRBJ2-1,NA,TGTGCCACCAGCAAATCGGGACTAGCGGGTCAAGCCTACAATGAGCAGTTCTTC,CATSKSGLAGQAYNEQFF
TRBV10-1,NA,TRBJ2-3,NA,TGCGCCAGCAATCGAGGAGCCAGCACAGATACGCAGTATTTT,CASNRGASTDTQYF
TRBV10-3,NA,TRBJ2-7,NA,TGTGCGAATCGGGCAGGGCCGACCTACGAGCAGTACTTC,CANRAGPTYEQYF
TRBV4-2,TRBD1,TRBJ2-7,NA,TGTGCCAGCAGCCAAGCTCAGGGGGCGGGTGAGCAGTACTTC,CASSQAQGAGEQYF
TRBV5-1,TRBD1,TRBJ2-7,few,TGCGCCAGCAGCCCGGCCGGGACAGAATTATACGAGCAGTACTTC,CASSPAGTELYEQYF
TRBV5-1,NA,TRBJ2-7,NA,TGCGCCAGCAGCTTCGAGCCCTACGAGCAGTACTTC,CASSFEPYEQYF
TRBV7-9,TRBD2,TRBJ2-1,NA,TGTGCCAGCAGCGCTCCGGGACTAGCGAATGAGCAGTTCTTC,CASSAPGLANEQFF
TRBV29-1,NA,TRBJ2-2,NA,TGCAGCGTTGCTTCCTCGGCAGGGGAGAACACCGGGGAGCTGTTTTTT,CSVASSAGENTGELFF
TRBV4-2,TRBD1,TRBJ1-1,few,TGTGCCAGCAGCCATGGACAGGGGAGAACTGAAGCTTTCTTT,CASSHGQGRTEAFF
TRBV19,NA,TRBJ1-2,NA,TGTGCCAGTAGTATCGGGGAATTGTATGGCTACACCTTC,CASSIGELYGYTF
TRBV4-1,TRBD1,TRBJ2-7,NA,TGCGCCAGCAGCCAAGTTGGGGACAGCTACGAGCAGTACTTC,CASSQVGDSYEQYF
TRBV5-1,NA,TRBJ1-3,NA,TGCGCCAGCAGATCGGAGGGGTCGGGAAACACCATATATTTT,CASRSEGSGNTIYF
TRBV29-1,NA,TRBJ2-7,NA,TGCAGCGTGGGGCTCACTGGCCGCGAGCAGTACTTC,CSVGLTGREQYF
TRBV12-5,NA,TRBJ1-5,NA,TGTGCTAGTGCCGACTCGGGGGTTCAGCCCCAGCATTTT,CASADSGVQPQHF
TRBV7-9,TRBD2,TRBJ2-1,NA,TGTGCCAGCAGCTGGGAGGGAGAGGGGGAGCAGTTCTTC,CASSWEGEGEQFF
TRBV7-2,NA,TRBJ2-7,NA,TGTGCCAGCAGCTTAGTTGGGTCGGGAGTCTCAAACGAGCAGTACTTC,CASSLVGSGVSNEQYF
TRBV30,NA,TRBJ1-2,NA,TGTGCCTGGAGTAACATTCGGGGAGCCAATGGCTACACCTTC,CAWSNIRGANGYTF
TRBV14,TRBD2,TRBJ2-7,NA,TGTGCCAGCAGCCGAGGACTAGCGGGAGTTTACGAGCAGTACTTC,CASSRGLAGVYEQYF
TRBV18,TRBD1,TRBJ1-2,NA,TGTGCCAGCTCACCACCCTATGGACAGGGAAACTATGGCTACACCTTC,CASSPPYGQGNYGYTF
TRBV13,TRBD2,TRBJ2-7,NA,TGTGCCAGCAGCTCCCGACTAGCTGAACCCTACGAGCAGTACTTC,CASSSRLAEPYEQYF
TRBV10-3,NA,TRBJ2-7,NA,TGTGCCATCAGTGAGTCAGATTCCGGGGAGACCTACGAGCAGTACTTC,CAISESDSGETYEQYF
TRBV30,NA,TRBJ1-1,once,TGTGCCTGGAGTGGGGGCGAGAACACTGAAGCTTTCTTT,CAWSGGENTEAFF
TRBV29-1,NA,TRBJ1-2,NA,TGCAGCGCCCTCAGGCGGGAGGGCTACACCTTC,CSALRREGYTF
TRBV5-1,TRBD1,TRBJ1-5,NA,TGCGCCAGCAGCTTGGGACAGGGGAGGGATCAGCCCCAGCATTTT,CASSLGQGRDQPQHF
TRBV6-6,NA,TRBJ1-1,few,TGTGCCAGCAGTACCCTAGGAGGGGTGGGTGAAGCTTTCTTT,CASSTLGGVGEAFF
TRBV27,TRBD1,TRBJ2-7,NA,TGTGCCAGCAGTTTCGCCGGGACAGGGGGCGCCCGGGTGCAGTACTTC,CASSFAGTGGARVQYF
TRBV25-1,NA,TRBJ1-1,few,TGTGCCAGCAGTGACGGTCACACTGAAGCTTTCTTT,CASSDGHTEAFF
TRBV10-3,TRBD1,TRBJ2-2,NA,TGTGCCATCAGAATTGACAGGGGGTACACCACCGGGGAGCTGTTTTTT,CAIRIDRGYTTGELFF
TRBV6-6,TRBD2,TRBJ2-7,NA,TGTGCCAGCAGTTATTCTAGCGGGGGCTACGAGCAGTACTTC,CASSYSSGGYEQYF
TRBV2,TRBD2,TRBJ2-3,NA,TGTGCCAGCAGTGCTAGCAGCGGGAGAGTCGGCACGCAGTATTTT,CASSASSGRVGTQYF
TRBV2,NA,TRBJ2-2,NA,TGTGCCAGCAGGCTTAGATACACCGGGGAGCTGTTTTTT,CASRLRYTGELFF
TRBV28,TRBD1,TRBJ2-7,NA,TGTGCCAGCAGTTCAGGGGGCGGATCTTACGAGCAGTACTTC,CASSSGGGSYEQYF
TRBV7-2,NA,TRBJ2-6,NA,TGTGCCAGCAGCTTGAGCTCTGGGGCCAACGTCCTGACTTTC,CASSLSSGANVLTF
TRBV4-1,NA,TRBJ1-2,NA,TGCGCCAGCAGCCAAGACACGTTTCTAACGGGCTACACCTTC,CASSQDTFLTGYTF
TRBV5-4,TRBD2,TRBJ2-5,NA,TGTGCCAGCAGCTCCCCCCGGGGGGAAGAGACCCAGTACTTC,CASSSPRGEETQYF
TRBV11-2,NA,TRBJ1-1,NA,TGTGCCAGCAGCGGGGGGAGAATGGACACTGAAGCTTTCTTT,CASSGGRMDTEAFF
TRBV7-6,NA,TRBJ2-3,NA,TGTGCCAGCAGCCGAACTACTAGTTCTGATACGCAGTATTTT,CASSRTTSSDTQYF
TRBV27,TRBD1,TRBJ1-5,NA,TGTGCCAGCAGTTTGACAGGGTGGGGCAATCAGCCCCAGCATTTT,CASSLTGWGNQPQHF
TRBV30,NA,TRBJ2-2,NA,TGTGCCTGGAGTGCCCACAGCCGTTTGGCCGGGGAGCTGTTTTTT,CAWSAHSRLAGELFF
TRBV19,NA,TRBJ1-2,NA,TGTGCCAGAAACAGGGATGGCTACACCTTC,CARNRDGYTF
TRBV6-1,TRBD1,TRBJ2-7,NA,TGTGCCAGCAGTCGGACAGGTAATCGTTACGAGCAGTACTTC,CASSRTGNRYEQYF